The 21 T cell receptor beta chains below were found in one sample sequenced in a study of CD8 T cells in Susac syndrome. Random-hexamer reverse transcription was applied to roughly 0.5 to 1 ug RNA. TCRdb re-derived calls from the immunoSEQ multiplex PCR reads in MiXCR, one entry per CDR3 protein. The sample lists 150,000 to 200,000 distinct CDR3 sequences; about 95% were seen once. Sequencing used CD8+ T cells from PBMCs. The source of these receptors is a human donor with multiple sclerosis.

The CDR3: CSGFGGGGTSEQYF. CDR3 in DNA: TGCAGCGGTTTCGGTGGGGGCGGGACGAGCGAGCAGTACTTC. V is TRBV29-1 and J is TRBJ2-7; perhaps D is TRBD1 or TRBD2 (6 bases each). CDR1 SQVTM and CDR2 ANQGSEA come from the germline V gene. This CDR3 contains 14 residues. V was pared by 7 bases and J by 6 bases, with 22 bases between.

This clonotype was detected only once. The genes are TRBV29-1 and TRBJ1-5, with D possibly being TRBD1 (6 bases). Trimming shortened V by 0 bases and J by 7 bases, and 13 bases separated the two germline ends. The length of the CDR3 is 14 residues. Germline assignment: CDR1 SQVTM and CDR2 ANQGSEA. This chain's CDR3 is CSVEDPGAGQPQHF. Here the CDR3 DNA reads TGCAGCGTTGAAGATCCAGGGGCAGGACAGCCCCAGCATTTT.

The chain combines TRBV9 with TRBJ1-1; D remains ambiguous. The CDR3 has 14 amino acids. Between the trimmed V and J ends, which lost 1 base and 2 bases, there was a span of 9 bases. The germline V gene has CDR1 SGDLS and CDR2 YYNGEE. CDR3 sequence (DNA): TGTGCCAGCAGCGTAACCCCACAAAACACTGAAGCTTTCTTT. Protein sequence: CASSVTPQNTEAFF.

V and J are TRBV15 and TRBJ2-1; D uncertain. There are 14 residues in the CDR3. The germline gives CDR1 LNHNV, CDR2 YYDKDF (reference sequence). Deletions cut 0 bases from V and 4 bases from J, with 7 bases between. In nucleotides, the CDR3 is TGTGCCACCAGCAGAGATAGTCAGTACAATGAGCAGTTCTTC. This encodes CATSRDSQYNEQFF. Looking up the rest from reference TRBV15 and TRBJ2-1 gives the full variable domain: DAMVIQNPRYQVTQFGKPVTLSCSQTLNHNVMYWYQQKSSQAPKLLFHYYDKDFNNEADTPDNFQSRRPNTSFCFLDIRSPGLGDTAMYLCATSRDSQYNEQFFGPGTRLTVL.

This chain links TRBV15 with TRBJ1-1, with D tentatively TRBD1 (5 bases). Germline V gene data show CDR1 as LNHNV and CDR2 as YYDKDF (reference sequence). The CDR3 contains 14 residues. V was shortened by 8 bases and J by 8 bases, with 21 bases between the two germline ends. As DNA, the CDR3 is TGTGCCACCGGGGGTAACCTGGGCGGGTCGGAAGCTTTCTTT. It specifies CATGGNLGGSEAFF.

The chain couples TRBV29-1 to TRBJ1-1; 7 nucleotides match TRBD1. Germline lookup yields CDR1 SQVTM and CDR2 ANQGSEA. The CDR3 sequence is 13 residues long. Germline trimming cut 5 bases from V and 0 bases from J; bases unmatched to any gene: 3. CDR3 nucleotides: TGCAGCGTTCCAGGGGGAATGAACACTGAAGCTTTCTTT. It encodes CSVPGGMNTEAFF.

The chain couples TRBV9 to TRBJ2-5; no clear D gene. The CDR3 has 13 residues. Trimming took off 3 bases at V and 7 bases at J, with 13 bases between the two ends. The V gene's germline CDR1 is SGDLS and CDR2 YYNGEE. The CDR3 spells CASSGKEGRTQYF. In DNA form, the CDR3 reads TGTGCCAGCAGCGGGAAAGAAGGGCGGACCCAGTACTTC. Using reference TRBV9 and TRBJ2-5 for the parts outside the CDR3, the full variable domain is DSGVTQTPKHLITATGQRVTLRCSPRSGDLSVYWYQQSLDQGLQFLIQYYNGEERAKGNILERFSAQQFPDLHSELNLSSLELGDSALYFCASSGKEGRTQYFGPGTRLLVL.

The sample holds one count of this clonotype. The chain uses TRBV12-5 and TRBJ2-7; D may be TRBD1 (6 bases). CDR3 length: 15 amino acids. Per germline, CDR1 LGHNT and CDR2 FRNRAP. V shed 2 bases and J shed 5 bases, with 16 bases lying between them. CDR3 nucleotide sequence: TGTGCTAGTGGTTTGTTCCGGTCCAGGGGCGACGAGCAGTACTTC. It specifies CASGLFRSRGDEQYF.

This chain's CDR3 is CASSLGTGGWEAFF. As DNA, the CDR3 is TGTGCCAGCAGTTTAGGGACAGGGGGTTGGGAGGCTTTCTTT. The rearrangement joins TRBV27 to TRBJ1-1; TRBD1 matches at 11 bases. CDR1 and CDR2 from the germline V gene are MNHEY and SMNVEV (reference sequence). The CDR3 is made up of 14 amino acids. Losses at the gene ends were 2 bases for V and 11 bases for J; bases not matched to a gene: 7.

V usage is TRBV27 and J usage is TRBJ2-5; possibly TRBD1 for D (5 bases). This CDR3 region has 15 residues. CDR1 is MNHEY, CDR2 SMNVEV, per germline (reference sequence). V was clipped by 2 bases and J by 4 bases, with 14 bases between them. The CDR3 sequence is CASSLRGRVGETQYF. As DNA, the CDR3 is TGTGCCAGCAGTTTACGAGGCAGGGTTGGAGAGACCCAGTACTTC.

The V call is TRBV28, the J call TRBJ2-4; D remains unclear. CDR3 length: 13 residues. Germline CDR1 is MDHEN and CDR2 is SYDVKM. Trimming removed 3 bases at V and 3 bases at J, with 6 bases between. CDR3 nucleotides: TGTGCCAGCAGTTTCCAGGTCAAAAACATTCAGTACTTC. This gives the protein CASSFQVKNIQYF.

J is TRBJ2-5 and V is TRBV5-6; maybe TRBD1 (5 bases). The CDR3 length is 14 residues. V lost 4 bases and J lost 4, with 14 bases in between. CDR1 is SGHDT and CDR2 is YYEEEE in the germline V gene. The CDR3 bases are TGTGCCAGCAGCCATTCGTGGGGCTTAGAGACCCAGTACTTC. This codes for CASSHSWGLETQYF.

The chain has TRBV30 and TRBJ1-2, with D unclear. The germline V gene encodes CDR1 GTSNPN and CDR2 SVGIG (reference sequence). The ends were cut back, 6 bases at V and 4 bases at J, with 15 bases in the middle. The CDR3 covers 13 residues. This CDR3 is CACDRTESYGYTF. The CDR3, as DNA: TGTGCCTGTGATAGGACGGAGAGCTATGGCTACACCTTC.

This chain joins TRBV20-1 and TRBJ2-7; 7 bases match TRBD2. The junction had 11 bases not matched to a gene; V was cut back by 6 bases and J by 3 bases. The CDR3 is 14 residues long. From germline, CDR1 is DFQATT and CDR2 SNEGSKA (reference sequence). Written as DNA, the CDR3 is TGCAGTGCGGTAACTAGCGAGTTTTTCTACGAGCAGTACTTC. Translated, it gives CSAVTSEFFYEQYF.

The chain is built from TRBV29-1 and TRBJ2-2; TRBD1 might be the D (6 bases). V was pared by 6 bases and J by 4 bases, with 15 bases between. CDR1 is SQVTM and CDR2 is ANQGSEA in the germline V gene. This CDR3 is 14 amino acids long. The CDR3 reads CSVLRPGATGELFF. Here the CDR3 DNA reads TGCAGCGTCCTAAGGCCAGGGGCCACCGGGGAGCTGTTTTTT.

The chain links TRBV5-1 to TRBJ2-5; the match to TRBD2 covers 7 bases. Per the germline V gene, CDR1 is SGHRS and CDR2 is YFSETQ. The CDR3 length is 17 residues. J was trimmed by 2 bases and V by 1 base; bases with no gene match: 11. The CDR3 sequence is CASSLPLPASGQETQYF. Written as DNA, the CDR3 is TGCGCCAGCAGCTTGCCCCTACCCGCTAGCGGTCAAGAGACCCAGTACTTC.

The chain recombines TRBV7-9 with TRBJ2-7; weak D call: TRBD1 (5 bases). The CDR3 extends over 13 amino acids. Germline loops: CDR1 SEHNR, CDR2 FQNEAQ (reference sequence). Between the trimmed V and J ends, which lost 5 bases and 4 bases, there was a span of 12 bases. The CDR3 reads CASSIGGAYEQYF. In DNA, the CDR3 is TGTGCCAGCAGCATTGGTGGGGCATACGAGCAGTACTTC.

J is TRBJ1-2 and V is TRBV6-5; tentative D call: TRBD1 (5 bases). The CDR3 runs 14 residues. Germline loops: CDR1 MNHEY, CDR2 SVGAGI. Trimming pared 5 bases from V and 0 bases from J, leaving 10 bases between. Written as DNA, the CDR3 is TGTGCCAGCAGTCAAGGGGATCCTAACTATGGCTACACCTTC. Amino acid sequence: CASSQGDPNYGYTF.

The V gene is TRBV29-1, the J gene TRBJ1-2; 10 bases align to TRBD1. CDR3 length equals 13 residues. Germline values: CDR1 SQVTM, CDR2 ANQGSEA. J gave up 2 bases and V 4 bases, and 1 base lay outside the gene matches. As DNA, the CDR3 is TGCAGCGTTGCGGGACAGGGGAACTATGGCTACACCTTC. Translating gives CSVAGQGNYGYTF. Based on the CDR3 plus reference TRBV29-1 and TRBJ1-2, the full variable domain is SAVISQKPSRDICQRGTSLTIQCQVDSQVTMMFWYRQQPGQSLTLIATANQGSEATYESGFVIDKFPISRPNLTFSTLTVSNMSPEDSSIYLCSVAGQGNYGYTFGSGTRLTVV.

V is TRBV9 and J is TRBJ2-5, with TRBD2 matching 14 bases. Germline V gene lookup returns CDR1 SGDLS and CDR2 YYNGEE. Unmatched junction bases numbered 4, after V lost 4 bases and J lost 5 bases. This CDR3 spans 15 amino acids. The chain's CDR3 is CASSRTSGRLETQYF. As DNA, the CDR3 is TGTGCCAGCAGCAGGACTAGCGGGAGGCTCGAGACCCAGTACTTC. Full variable domain (rest looked up from reference TRBV9 and TRBJ2-5): DSGVTQTPKHLITATGQRVTLRCSPRSGDLSVYWYQQSLDQGLQFLIQYYNGEERAKGNILERFSAQQFPDLHSELNLSSLELGDSALYFCASSRTSGRLETQYFGPGTRLLVL.

The chain joins TRBV12-3 or TRBV12-4 to TRBJ1-2; 12 positions agree with TRBD1. The junction had 6 bases not matched to a gene; V was cut back by 6 bases and J by 7 bases. The CDR3 consists of 14 residues. The CDR3 region is CASSQGQGASGYTF. DNA of the CDR3: TGTGCCAGCAGCCAGGGACAGGGGGCAAGTGGCTACACCTTC.